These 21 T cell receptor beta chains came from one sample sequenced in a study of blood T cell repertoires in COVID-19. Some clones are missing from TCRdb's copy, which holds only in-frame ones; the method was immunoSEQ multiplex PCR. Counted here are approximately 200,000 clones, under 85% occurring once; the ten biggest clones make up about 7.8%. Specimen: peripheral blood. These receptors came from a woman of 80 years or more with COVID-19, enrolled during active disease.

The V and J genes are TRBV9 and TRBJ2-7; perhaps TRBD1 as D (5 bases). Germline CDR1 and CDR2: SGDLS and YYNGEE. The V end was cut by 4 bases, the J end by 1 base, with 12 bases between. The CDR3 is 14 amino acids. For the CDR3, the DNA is TGTGCCAGCAGCTTTAGCCAGGGTTCCTACGAGCAGTACTTC. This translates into CASSFSQGSYEQYF.

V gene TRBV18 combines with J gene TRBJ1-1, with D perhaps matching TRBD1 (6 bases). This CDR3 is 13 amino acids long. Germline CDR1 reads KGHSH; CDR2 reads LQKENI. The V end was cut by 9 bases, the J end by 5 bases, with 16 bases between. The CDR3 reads CASQGTVGTEAFF. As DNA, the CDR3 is TGTGCCAGTCAGGGGACGGTCGGGACTGAAGCTTTCTTT.

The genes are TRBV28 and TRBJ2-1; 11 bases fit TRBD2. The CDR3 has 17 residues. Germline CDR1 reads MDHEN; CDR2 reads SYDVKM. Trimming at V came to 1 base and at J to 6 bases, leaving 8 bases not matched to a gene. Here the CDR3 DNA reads TGTGCCAGCAGTTTATTACTAGCGGGAGTAGTTAGCAATGAGCAGTTCTTC. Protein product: CASSLLLAGVVSNEQFF.

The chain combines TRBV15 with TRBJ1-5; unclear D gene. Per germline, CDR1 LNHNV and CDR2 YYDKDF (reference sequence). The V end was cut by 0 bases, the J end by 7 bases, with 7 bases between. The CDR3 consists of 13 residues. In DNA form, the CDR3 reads TGTGCCACCAGCAGAGATGGGAGGCAGCCCCAGCATTTT. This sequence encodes CATSRDGRQPQHF.

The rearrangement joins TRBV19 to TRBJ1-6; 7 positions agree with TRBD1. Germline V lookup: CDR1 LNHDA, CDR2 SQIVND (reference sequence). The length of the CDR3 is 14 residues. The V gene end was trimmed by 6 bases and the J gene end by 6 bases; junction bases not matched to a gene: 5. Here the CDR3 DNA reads TGTGCCAGTAGAGCAGGGGGGATTAATTCACCCCTCCACTTT. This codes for CASRAGGINSPLHF.

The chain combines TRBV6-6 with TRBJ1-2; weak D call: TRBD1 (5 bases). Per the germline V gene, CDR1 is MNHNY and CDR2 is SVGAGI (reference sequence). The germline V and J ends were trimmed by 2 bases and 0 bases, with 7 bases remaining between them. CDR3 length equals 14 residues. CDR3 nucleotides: TGTGCCAGCAGTTACGGGGGGACTAACTATGGCTACACCTTC. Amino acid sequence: CASSYGGTNYGYTF.

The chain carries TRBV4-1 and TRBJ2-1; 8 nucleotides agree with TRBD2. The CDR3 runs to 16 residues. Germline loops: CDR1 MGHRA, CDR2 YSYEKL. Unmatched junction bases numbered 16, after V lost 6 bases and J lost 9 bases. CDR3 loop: CASRRGSSGNHGEQFF. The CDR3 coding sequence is TGCGCCAGCAGGCGGGGAAGTAGCGGGAACCATGGTGAGCAGTTCTTC.

CDR3 bases: TGCGCCAGCGCGACAGGGGAGGAGACCCAGTACTTC. It encodes CASATGEETQYF. The rearrangement uses TRBV5-1 and TRBJ2-5; TRBD1 agrees at 8 bases. Germline V lookup: CDR1 SGHRS, CDR2 YFSETQ. V lost 7 bases, J lost 5 bases, and 4 bases stayed unmatched. The CDR3 extends over 12 amino acids.

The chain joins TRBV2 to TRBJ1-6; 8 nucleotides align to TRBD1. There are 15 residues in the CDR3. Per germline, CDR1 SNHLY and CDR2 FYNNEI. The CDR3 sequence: CAFNTGTGPNSPLHF. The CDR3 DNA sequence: TGTGCTTTCAACACCGGGACAGGTCCTAATTCACCCCTCCACTTT.

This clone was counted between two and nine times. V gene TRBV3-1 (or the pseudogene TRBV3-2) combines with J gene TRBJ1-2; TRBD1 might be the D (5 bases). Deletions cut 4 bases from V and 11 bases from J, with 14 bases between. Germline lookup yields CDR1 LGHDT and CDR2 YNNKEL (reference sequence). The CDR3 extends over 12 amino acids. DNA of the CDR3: TGTGCCAGCAGCCCTACCACAGGACCTTACACCTTC. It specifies CASSPTTGPYTF.

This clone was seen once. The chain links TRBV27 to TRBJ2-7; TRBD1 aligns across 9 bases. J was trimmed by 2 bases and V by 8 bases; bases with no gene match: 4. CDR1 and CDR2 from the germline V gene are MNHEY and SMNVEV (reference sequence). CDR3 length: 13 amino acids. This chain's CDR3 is CASSRDRAYEQYF. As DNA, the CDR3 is TGTGCCAGCTCCCGGGACAGGGCCTACGAGCAGTACTTC.

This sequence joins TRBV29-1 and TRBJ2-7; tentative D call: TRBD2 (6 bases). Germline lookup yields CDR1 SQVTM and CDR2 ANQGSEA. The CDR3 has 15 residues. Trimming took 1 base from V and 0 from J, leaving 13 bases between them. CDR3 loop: CSVEGGTPSSYEQYF. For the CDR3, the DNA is TGCAGCGTTGAAGGTGGGACTCCGAGCTCCTACGAGCAGTACTTC.

CDR3 residues: CASSLVPTNSYEQYF. The CDR3 nucleotides are TGTGCCAGCAGCTTGGTTCCGACAAACTCCTACGAGCAGTACTTC. The rearrangement links TRBV5-5 to TRBJ2-7; D remains ambiguous. CDR1 and CDR2 from the germline V gene are SGHKS and YYEKEE (reference sequence). The V end lost 0 bases, the J end lost 0 bases, and 10 bases lay between the germline ends. This CDR3 has 15 amino acids.

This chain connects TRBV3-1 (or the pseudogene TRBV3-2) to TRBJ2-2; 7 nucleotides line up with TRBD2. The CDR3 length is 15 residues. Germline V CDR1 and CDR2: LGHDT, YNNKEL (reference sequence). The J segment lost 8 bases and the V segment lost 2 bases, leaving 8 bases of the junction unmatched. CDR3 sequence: CASSQRERGGGELFF. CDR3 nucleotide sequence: TGTGCCAGCAGCCAACGTGAGCGGGGAGGGGGGGAGCTGTTTTTT.

The CDR3: CASSQGQGPAYEQYF. In nucleotides, the CDR3 is TGTGCCAGCAGCCAAGGACAGGGGCCTGCCTACGAGCAGTACTTC. The chain combines TRBV9 with TRBJ2-7, with TRBD1 matching over 9 bases. CDR1 SGDLS and CDR2 YYNGEE come from the germline V gene. The CDR3 spans 15 residues. The ends lost 4 bases at V and 2 bases at J; junction bases unmatched: 7.

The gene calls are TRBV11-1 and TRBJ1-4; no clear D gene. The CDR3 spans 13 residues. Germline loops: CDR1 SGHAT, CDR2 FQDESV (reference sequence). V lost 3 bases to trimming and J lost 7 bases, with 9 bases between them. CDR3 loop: CASSFQAGEKLFF. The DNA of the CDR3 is TGTGCCAGCAGCTTCCAAGCGGGTGAAAAACTGTTTTTT. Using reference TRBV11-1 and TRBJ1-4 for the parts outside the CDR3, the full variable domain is EAEVAQSPRYKITEKSQAVAFWCDPISGHATLYWYRQILGQGPELLVQFQDESVVDDSQLPKDRFSAERLKGVDSTLKIQPAELGDSAMYLCASSFQAGEKLFFGSGTQLSVL.

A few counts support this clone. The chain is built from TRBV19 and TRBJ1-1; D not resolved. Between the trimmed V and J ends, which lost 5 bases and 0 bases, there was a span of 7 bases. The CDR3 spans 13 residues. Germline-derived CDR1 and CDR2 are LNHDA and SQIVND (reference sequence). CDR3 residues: CASSLFLNTEAFF. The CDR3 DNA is TGTGCCAGTAGTCTTTTTTTGAACACTGAAGCTTTCTTT.

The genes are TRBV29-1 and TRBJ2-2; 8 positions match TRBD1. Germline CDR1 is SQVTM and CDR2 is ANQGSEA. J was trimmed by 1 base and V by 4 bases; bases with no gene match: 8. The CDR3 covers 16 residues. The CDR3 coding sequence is TGCAGCGTTGGCGGGCCAGGGGGCGGGAACACCGGGGAGCTGTTTTTT. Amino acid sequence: CSVGGPGGGNTGELFF.

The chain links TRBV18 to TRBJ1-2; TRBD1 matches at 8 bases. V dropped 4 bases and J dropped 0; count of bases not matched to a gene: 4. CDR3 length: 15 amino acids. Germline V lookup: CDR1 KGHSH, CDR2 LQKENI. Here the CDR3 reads CASSHGTGPNYGYTF. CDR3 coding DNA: TGTGCCAGCTCACACGGGACAGGACCTAACTATGGCTACACCTTC. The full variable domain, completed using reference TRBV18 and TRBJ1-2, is NAGVMQNPRHLVRRRGQEARLRCSPMKGHSHVYWYRQLPEEGLKFMVYLQKENIIDESGMPKERFSAEFPKEGPSILRIQQVVRGDSAAYFCASSHGTGPNYGYTFGSGTRLTVV.

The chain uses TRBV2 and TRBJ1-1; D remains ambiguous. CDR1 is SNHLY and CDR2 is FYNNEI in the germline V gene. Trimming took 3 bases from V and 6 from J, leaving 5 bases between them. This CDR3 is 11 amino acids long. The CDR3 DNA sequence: TGTGCCAGCAGTGATCATGCTGAAGCTTTCTTT. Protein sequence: CASSDHAEAFF. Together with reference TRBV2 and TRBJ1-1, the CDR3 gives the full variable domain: EPEVTQTPSHQVTQMGQEVILRCVPISNHLYFYWYRQILGQKVEFLVSFYNNEISEKSEIFDDQFSVERPDGSNFTLKIRSTKLEDSAMYFCASSDHAEAFFGQGTRLTVV.

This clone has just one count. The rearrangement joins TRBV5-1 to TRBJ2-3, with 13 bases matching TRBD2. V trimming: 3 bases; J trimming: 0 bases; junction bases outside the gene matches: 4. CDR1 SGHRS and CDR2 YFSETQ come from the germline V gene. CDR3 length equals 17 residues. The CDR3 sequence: CASSSGTSGVSTDTQYF. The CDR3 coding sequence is TGCGCCAGCAGCTCCGGGACTAGCGGGGTTAGCACAGATACGCAGTATTTT.